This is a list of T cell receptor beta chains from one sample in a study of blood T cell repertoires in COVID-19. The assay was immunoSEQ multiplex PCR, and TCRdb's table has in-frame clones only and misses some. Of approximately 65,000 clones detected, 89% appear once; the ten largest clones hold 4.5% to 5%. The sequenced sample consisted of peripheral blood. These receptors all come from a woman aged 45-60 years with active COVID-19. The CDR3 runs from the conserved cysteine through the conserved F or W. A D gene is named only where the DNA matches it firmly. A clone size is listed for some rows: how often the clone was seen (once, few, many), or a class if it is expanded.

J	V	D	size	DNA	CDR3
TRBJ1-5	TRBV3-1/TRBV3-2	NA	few	TGTGCCAGCAGTCTAACCCAGGGTCGCCTCGGCAATCAGCCCCAGCATTTT	CASSLTQGRLGNQPQHF
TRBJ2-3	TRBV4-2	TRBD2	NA	TGTGCCAGCAGCCCCTCGGGAGCGGGAGGGGGTGATACGCAGTATTTT	CASSPSGAGGGDTQYF
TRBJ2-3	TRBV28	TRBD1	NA	TGTGCCAGCAGTTGGGGACAGGGTCTTAGCACAGATACGCAGTATTTT	CASSWGQGLSTDTQYF
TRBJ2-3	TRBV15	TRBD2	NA	TGTGCCACCAGCACCCCTTTACCCAGAGGACTAGCGGGAGTTACAGATACGCAGTATTTT	CATSTPLPRGLAGVTDTQYF
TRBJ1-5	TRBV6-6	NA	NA	TGTGCCAGCAGTTACGGCATTCAGAATCAGCCCCAGCATTTT	CASSYGIQNQPQHF
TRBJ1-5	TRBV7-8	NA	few	TGTGCCAGCAGCTTAGCCTACGGTCCGAATCAGCCCCAGCATTTT	CASSLAYGPNQPQHF
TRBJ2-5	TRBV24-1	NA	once	TGTGCCACCAGTGACGGCGGCAGCAAGAAAGAGACCCAGTACTTC	CATSDGGSKKETQYF
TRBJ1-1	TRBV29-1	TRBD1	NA	TGCAGCGCCGAGACAGGGGCGAATTTGAACACTGAAGCTTTCTTT	CSAETGANLNTEAFF
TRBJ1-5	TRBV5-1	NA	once	TGCGCCAGCAGCTTGGCCGGGAATCAGCCCCAGCATTTT	CASSLAGNQPQHF
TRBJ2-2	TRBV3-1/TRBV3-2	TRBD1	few	TGTGCCAGCAGCCCGGGGACAGACACCGGGGAGCTGTTTTTT	CASSPGTDTGELFF
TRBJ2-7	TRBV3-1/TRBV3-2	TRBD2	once	TGTGCCGGCAGCCCCATTTTGGGCGGGAGCTCCTACGAGCAGTACTTC	CAGSPILGGSSYEQYF
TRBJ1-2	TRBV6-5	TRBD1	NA	TGTGCCAGCAGTCGCGGACAGGGGCCTCACTATGGCTACACCTTC	CASSRGQGPHYGYTF
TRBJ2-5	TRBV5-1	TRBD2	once	TGCGCCAGCAGCTTAACTAGCGGTGGGGAGACCCAGTACTTC	CASSLTSGGETQYF
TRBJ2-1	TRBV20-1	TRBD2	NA	TGCAGTCCTCGAACGGGAGGGCCATGGGTCTTC	CSPRTGGPWVF
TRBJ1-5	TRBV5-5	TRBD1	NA	TGTGCCAGCAGCCAGACAGGGGGCCTTCAGCCCCAGCATTTT	CASSQTGGLQPQHF
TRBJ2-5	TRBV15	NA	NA	TGTGCCACCAGCAGAGATCGGGGGACCCAGTACTTC	CATSRDRGTQYF
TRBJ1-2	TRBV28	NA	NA	TGTGCCGCCAAGCTAGCGGGAAATAACTATGGCTACACCTTC	CAAKLAGNNYGYTF
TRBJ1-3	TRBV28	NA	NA	TGTGCCAGCAGTTTCCAACTTTCTTTCTCTGGAAACACCATATATTTT	CASSFQLSFSGNTIYF
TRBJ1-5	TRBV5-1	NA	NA	TGCGCCAGCAGCATAGACGACAGGATCAATCAGCCCCAGCATTTT	CASSIDDRINQPQHF
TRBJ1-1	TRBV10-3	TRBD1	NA	TGTGCCATCAGTGAGTTAGGTGGACAGGGCGTGAGCACTGAAGCTTTCTTT	CAISELGGQGVSTEAFF
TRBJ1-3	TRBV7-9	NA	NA	TGTGCCAGCAGCGAAGCGTTGGATTTT	CASSEALDF
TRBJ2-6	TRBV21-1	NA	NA	TGTGCCAGCAGCAAAAGTAGGCGGGGCCAATCTGGGGCCAACGTCCTGACTTTC	CASSKSRRGQSGANVLTF
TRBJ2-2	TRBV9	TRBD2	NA	TGTGCCAGCAGCGTATTTGCTAGCGGGAGATTCTTCACCGGGGAGCTGTTTTTT	CASSVFASGRFFTGELFF
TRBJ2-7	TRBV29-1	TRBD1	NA	TGCAGCGTTGAGGTTCCAGGGGGACACTACGAGCAGTACTTC	CSVEVPGGHYEQYF
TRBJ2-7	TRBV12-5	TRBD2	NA	TGTGCTAGTGGTTTGGCGGGGGGAATAAGATCCAACGAGCAGTACTTC	CASGLAGGIRSNEQYF
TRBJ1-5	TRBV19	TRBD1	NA	TGTGCCAGTAGTACCCTTCGACAGGGCTGGAATCAGCCCCAGCATTTT	CASSTLRQGWNQPQHF
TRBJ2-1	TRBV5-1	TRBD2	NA	TGCGCCAGCAGCGGGGGACTAGCGGCCTCCTACAATGAGCAGTTCTTC	CASSGGLAASYNEQFF
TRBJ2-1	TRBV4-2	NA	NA	TGTGCCAGCAGCCAAGAGGGAAGGGCGGGTCATGAGCAGTTCTTC	CASSQEGRAGHEQFF
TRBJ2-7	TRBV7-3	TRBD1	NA	TGTGCCAGCAGCCCGGGGACAGGGAGCGAGCAGTACTTC	CASSPGTGSEQYF
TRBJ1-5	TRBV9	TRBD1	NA	TGTGCCAGCAGCCCAGGGGGCACCCAGCCCCAGCATTTT	CASSPGGTQPQHF
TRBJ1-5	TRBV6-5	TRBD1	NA	TGTGCCACCCGATCGACAGGGGAGGATCAGCCCCAGCATTTT	CATRSTGEDQPQHF
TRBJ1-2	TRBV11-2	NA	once	TGTGCCAGCAGCTTCGGGGGGCGCTATGGCTACACCTTC	CASSFGGRYGYTF
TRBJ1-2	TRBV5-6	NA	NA	TGTGCCAGCAGCTTGTTGTCAGGAACCTATGGCTACACCTTC	CASSLLSGTYGYTF
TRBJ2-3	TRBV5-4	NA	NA	TGTGCCAGCAGTAGGAAGGGGTACACAGATACGCAGTATTTT	CASSRKGYTDTQYF
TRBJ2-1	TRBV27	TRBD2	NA	TGTGCCAGCAGTTTCCCCAGGGGACTAGCGGGGGAAAATGAGCAGTTCTTC	CASSFPRGLAGENEQFF
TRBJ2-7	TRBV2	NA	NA	TGTGCCAGCAAGGAGGGAGACCCCAGCGAGCAGTACTTC	CASKEGDPSEQYF
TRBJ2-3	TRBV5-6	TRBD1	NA	TGTGCCAGCAGCTTAGGGACAGTTAGCACAGATACGCAGTATTTT	CASSLGTVSTDTQYF
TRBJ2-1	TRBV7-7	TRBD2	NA	TGTGCTAGCAGCAAGGGACTAAACAATGAGCAGTTCTTC	CASSKGLNNEQFF
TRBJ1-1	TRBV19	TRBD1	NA	TGTGCCAGTAGTACCACAGGGGCGATCACTGAAGCTTTCTTT	CASSTTGAITEAFF
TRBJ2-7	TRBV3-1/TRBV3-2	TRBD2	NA	TGTGCCAGCAGTCAACCTATGACTAGCGTCCCCTACGAGCAGTACTTC	CASSQPMTSVPYEQYF
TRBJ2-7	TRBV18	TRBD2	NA	TGTGCCACCTCCGGGAGGGACCCCTACGAGCAGTACTTC	CATSGRDPYEQYF
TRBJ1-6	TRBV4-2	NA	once	TGTGCCAGCAGCCAAGATTGCGGGGGGGGGAATAATTCACCCCTCCACTTT	CASSQDCGGGNNSPLHF
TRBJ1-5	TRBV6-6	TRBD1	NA	TGTGCCAGCAGTTACCACGGGACAGGGCTGACCCAGCATTTT	CASSYHGTGLTQHF
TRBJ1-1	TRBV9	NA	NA	TGTGCCAGCAGCGTAGTTCGGACTTCGGAGGCTTTCTTT	CASSVVRTSEAFF
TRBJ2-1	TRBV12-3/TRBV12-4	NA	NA	TGTGCCAGCCGGGAGAGCGCCTACAATGAGCAGTTCTTC	CASRESAYNEQFF
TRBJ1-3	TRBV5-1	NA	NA	TGCGCCAGCAGATTGACACCTTTTTCTGGAAACACCATATATTTT	CASRLTPFSGNTIYF
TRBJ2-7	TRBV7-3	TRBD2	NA	TGTGCCAGCAGCTTAATAGCGGGAGCTGAGAACGAGCAGTACTTC	CASSLIAGAENEQYF
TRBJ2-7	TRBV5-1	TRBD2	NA	TGCGCCAGCAGCACGGGACTAGCGGGAACCGAGCAGTACTTC	CASSTGLAGTEQYF
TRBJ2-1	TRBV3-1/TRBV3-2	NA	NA	TGTGCCAGCAGCCAAGAGAAACCCCTACTAGTGGCTTACAATGAGCAGTTCTTC	CASSQEKPLLVAYNEQFF
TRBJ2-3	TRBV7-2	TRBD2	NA	TGTGCCAGCAGGGGGAGGGTTACGACAGATACGCAGTATTTT	CASRGRVTTDTQYF
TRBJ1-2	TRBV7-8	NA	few	TGTGCCAGCAGCGCCCTCCGGGGTGCTAACTATGGCTACACCTTC	CASSALRGANYGYTF
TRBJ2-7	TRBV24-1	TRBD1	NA	TGTGCCACCAGTGATGTCGGGACAGGGGGCGACGAGCAGTACTTC	CATSDVGTGGDEQYF
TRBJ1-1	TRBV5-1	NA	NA	TGCGCCAGCAGCCCACCAAAGGGGAGGCCGGACACTGAAGCTTTCTTT	CASSPPKGRPDTEAFF
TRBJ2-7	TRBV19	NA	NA	TGTGCCAGTAGAGGGCGGGGCCACGAGCAGTACTTC	CASRGRGHEQYF
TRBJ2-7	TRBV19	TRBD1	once	TGTGCCAGTAGTATAGGGGGACAGGCCTACGAGCAGTACTTC	CASSIGGQAYEQYF
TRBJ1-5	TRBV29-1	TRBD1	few	TGCAGCGTCGCAACAGGGGTTGCTCAGCCCCAGCATTTT	CSVATGVAQPQHF
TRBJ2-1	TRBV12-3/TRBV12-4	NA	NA	TGTGCCAGCAGTTTCAGCGATGAGCAGTTCTTC	CASSFSDEQFF
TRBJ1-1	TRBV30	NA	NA	TGTGCCTGGAGTGTACGGTCTGGGAACACTGAAGCTTTCTTT	CAWSVRSGNTEAFF
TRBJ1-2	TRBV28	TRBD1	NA	TGTGCCAGCAGTAATACAGGGGGACGTGGCTACACCTTC	CASSNTGGRGYTF
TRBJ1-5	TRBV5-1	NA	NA	TGCGCCAGCAGCTTGGGCCAGGGGAACGAGCCCCAGCATTTT	CASSLGQGNEPQHF